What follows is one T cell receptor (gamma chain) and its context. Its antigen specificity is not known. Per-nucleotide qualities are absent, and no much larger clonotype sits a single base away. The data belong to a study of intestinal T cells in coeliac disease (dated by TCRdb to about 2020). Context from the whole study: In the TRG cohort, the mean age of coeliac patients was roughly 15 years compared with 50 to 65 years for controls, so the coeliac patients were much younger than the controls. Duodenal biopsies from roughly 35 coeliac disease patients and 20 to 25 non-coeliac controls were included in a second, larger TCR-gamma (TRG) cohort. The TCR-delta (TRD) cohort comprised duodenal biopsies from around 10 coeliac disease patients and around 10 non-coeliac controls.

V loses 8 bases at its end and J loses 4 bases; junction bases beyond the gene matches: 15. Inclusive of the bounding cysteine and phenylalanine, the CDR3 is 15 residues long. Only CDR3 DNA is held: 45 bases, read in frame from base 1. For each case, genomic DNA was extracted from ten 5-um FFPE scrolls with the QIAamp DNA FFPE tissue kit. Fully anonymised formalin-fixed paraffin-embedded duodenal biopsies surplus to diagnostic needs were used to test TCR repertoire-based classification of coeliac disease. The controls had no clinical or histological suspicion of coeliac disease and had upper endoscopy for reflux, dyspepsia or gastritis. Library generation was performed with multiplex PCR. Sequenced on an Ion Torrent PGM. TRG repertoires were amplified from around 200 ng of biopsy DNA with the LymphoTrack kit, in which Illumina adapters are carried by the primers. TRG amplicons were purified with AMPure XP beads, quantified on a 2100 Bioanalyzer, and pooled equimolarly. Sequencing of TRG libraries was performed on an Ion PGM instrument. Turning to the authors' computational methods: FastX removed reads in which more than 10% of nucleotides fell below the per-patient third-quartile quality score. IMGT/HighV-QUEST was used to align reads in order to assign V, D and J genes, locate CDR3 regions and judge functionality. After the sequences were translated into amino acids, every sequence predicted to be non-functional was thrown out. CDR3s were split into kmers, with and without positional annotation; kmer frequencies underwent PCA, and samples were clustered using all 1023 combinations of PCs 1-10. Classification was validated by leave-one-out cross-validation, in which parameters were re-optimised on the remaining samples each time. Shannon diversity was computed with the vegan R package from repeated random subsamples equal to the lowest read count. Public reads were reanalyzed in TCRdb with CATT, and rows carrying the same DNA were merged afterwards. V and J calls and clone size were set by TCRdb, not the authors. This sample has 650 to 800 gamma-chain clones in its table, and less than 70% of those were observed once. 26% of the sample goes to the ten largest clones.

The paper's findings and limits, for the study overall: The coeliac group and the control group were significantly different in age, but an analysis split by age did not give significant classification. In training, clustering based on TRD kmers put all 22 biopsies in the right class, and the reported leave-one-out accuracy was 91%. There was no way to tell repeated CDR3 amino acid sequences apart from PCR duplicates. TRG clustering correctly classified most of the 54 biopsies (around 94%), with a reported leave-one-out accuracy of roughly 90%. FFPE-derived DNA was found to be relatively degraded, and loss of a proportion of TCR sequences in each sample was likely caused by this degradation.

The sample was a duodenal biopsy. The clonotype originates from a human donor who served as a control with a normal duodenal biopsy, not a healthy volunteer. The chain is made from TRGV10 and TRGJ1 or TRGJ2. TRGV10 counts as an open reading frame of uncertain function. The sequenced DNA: TGTGCTGCGTGGGATTCGTCCGGGAGGTATTATAAGAAACTCTTT. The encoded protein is CAAWDSSGRYYKKLF.